The present T cell receptor (beta chain) was sequenced within a study of cytomegalovirus exposure and HLA in healthy donors. 13 Jbeta primers and 60 Vbeta primers were used for the PCR. Here immunoSEQ multiplex PCR was the method, and the copy in TCRdb shows in-frame clones only, minus some. The table shows just over 150,000 clones, with around 76% occurring only once. The length of the CDR3 is 15 residues. CDR1 MGHDK and CDR2 SYGVNS come from the germline V gene. The J segment lost 3 bases and the V segment lost 4 bases, leaving 7 bases of the junction unmatched. J is TRBJ2-3 and V is TRBV25-1; 7 nucleotides match TRBD1. The TCR originated in a female donor in good health and CMV-seronegative. Sequencing was performed on PBMCs. CDR3 sequence reads: CASSAQGPSTDTQYF. In nucleotides, the CDR3 is TGTGCCAGCAGTGCACAGGGGCCCTCGACAGATACGCAGTATTTT. The whole variable domain, filled in from reference TRBV25-1 and TRBJ2-3, reads EADIYQTPRYLVIGTGKKITLECSQTMGHDKMYWYQQDPGMELHLIHYSYGVNSTEKGDLSSESTVSRIRTEHFPLTLESARPSHTSQYLCASSAQGPSTDTQYFGPGTRLTVL.